One sample yielded the 30 T cell receptor beta chains listed below, sequenced in a study of read filtering for tumor transcriptome and immune sequencing (dated by TCRdb to the early 2020s). The sequencer was an Illumina HiSeq 4000. The Immunoverse kit was used to build TCR libraries from around 400 ng RNA, with molecular barcoded adaptors covering alpha/delta and beta/gamma chains. TCRdb redid the processing of the public reads, applying fastp at Q25 and MiXCR, and retained in-frame beta chains. Rows merge per CDR3 protein into single entries with the most common DNA and genes. The sample data list some 120,000 distinct CDR3 sequences, and 10% to 15% of these were observed just once. Approximately 11% of the sample goes to the ten largest clones. The specimen was a population of CD138-negative cells sorted from bone marrow. Reading the label with the study, this specimen's cell subset or site is: bone marrow mononuclear cells depleted of CD138+ plasma/myeloma cells by negative magnetic selection. These receptors all stem from a donor over 35 with multiple myeloma.

As for this clonotype: The CDR3 ends on some other residue instead of the conserved phenylalanine or tryptophan, so this is likely a read error. The rearrangement links TRBV20-1 to TRBJ1-5, with a tentative D call TRBD1 (6 bases). Germline V gene lookup returns CDR1 DFQATT and CDR2 SNEGSKA (reference sequence). The CDR3 is 15 residues long. Trimming took 5 bases from V and 0 from J, leaving 14 bases between them. The CDR3 bases are TGCAGTGCTCTGCCGGGAGGGGGTAGCAATCAGCCCCAGCATTGT. Encoded protein: CSALPGGGSNQPQHC.

On this clonotype itself: A read error is possible here, since a much larger clone lies one base away. This chain connects TRBV5-1 to TRBJ2-7; no firm D call. Germline CDR1 and CDR2: SGHRS and YFSETQ. The CDR3 sequence is 14 residues long. Here the CDR3 reads CASGLGGVSYEQYF. The CDR3, as DNA: TGCGCCAGCGGCTTGGGTGGGGTCTCCTACGAGCAGTACTTC.

Of note for this clonotype: Mismatch with germline at one junction end may stem from a read error. V and J are TRBV6-5 and TRBJ2-7, with D hard to call. CDR3 length: 13 residues. CDR1 is MNHEY and CDR2 is SVGAGI in the germline V gene. The CDR3 loop reads CVSSYSVSYEQYF. The DNA of the CDR3 is TGTGTCAGCAGTTACTCAGTCTCCTACGAGCAGTACTTC.

Ten or more counts support this clonotype. The chain combines TRBV24-1 with TRBJ2-5; D might be TRBD1 (6 bases). CDR3 length: 15 amino acids. Germline V gene data show CDR1 as KGHDR and CDR2 as SFDVKD. V was pared by 6 bases and J by 5 bases, with 18 bases between. The chain's CDR3 is CATSHRDTYKETQYF. In DNA form, the CDR3 reads TGTGCCACCAGTCACCGGGACACTTATAAGGAGACCCAGTACTTC.

There are many counts of this clonotype. The V and J genes are TRBV7-2 and TRBJ2-1, with D unclear. This CDR3 comprises 13 residues. The V gene's germline CDR1 is SGHTA and CDR2 FQGNSA. V was pared by 5 bases and J by 9 bases, with 14 bases between. The CDR3 loop is CASSLPGPTEQFF. In DNA, the CDR3 is TGTGCCAGCAGCCTCCCGGGTCCCACTGAGCAGTTCTTC.

This clonotype appeared a few times. V is TRBV12-3 or TRBV12-4 and J is TRBJ1-1, with TRBD1 as a possible D gene (6 bases). This CDR3 has 13 amino acids. Deletions cut 6 bases from V and 3 bases from J, with 11 bases between. CDR3 sequence (DNA): TGTGCCAGCAGAAACAGGGAGGACACTGAAGCTTTCTTT. It specifies CASRNREDTEAFF.

This clonotype was seen many times. In DNA form, the CDR3 reads TGCAGCGTTGAACAGGGGGCCTACGAGCAGTACTTC. The encoded protein is CSVEQGAYEQYF. V gene TRBV29-1 combines with J gene TRBJ2-7, with TRBD1 matching over 7 bases. J gave up 2 bases and V 2 bases, and 0 bases lay outside the gene matches. The V gene's germline CDR1 is SQVTM and CDR2 ANQGSEA. The length of the CDR3 is 12 residues.

Notes on this clonotype: A much larger clone differs from this one at a single base, so this may be a read error. Because it lacks the conserved phenylalanine or tryptophan at the end, this CDR3 is likely a read error. V gene TRBV9 combines with J gene TRBJ2-5; D possibly matches TRBD1 or TRBD2 (5 bases each). Per germline, CDR1 SGDLS and CDR2 YYNGEE. The CDR3 contains 14 residues. The V end lost 1 base, the J end lost 5 bases, and 12 bases lay between the germline ends. CDR3 region: CASSVRGNGETQYV. The CDR3 DNA reads as TGTGCCAGCAGCGTACGGGGCAACGGCGAGACCCAGTACGTC.

This clonotype was recorded at least ten times. V gene TRBV29-1 combines with J gene TRBJ1-5, with D perhaps matching TRBD1 (6 bases). Germline assignment: CDR1 SQVTM and CDR2 ANQGSEA. There are 13 residues in the CDR3. The ends were cut back, 8 bases at V and 4 bases at J, with 15 bases in the middle. The CDR3 sequence: CSTRGAKNQPQHF. CDR3 in DNA: TGCAGCACTCGGGGGGCAAAGAATCAGCCCCAGCATTTT. Looking up the rest from reference TRBV29-1 and TRBJ1-5 gives the full variable domain: SAVISQKPSRDICQRGTSLTIQCQVDSQVTMMFWYRQQPGQSLTLIATANQGSEATYESGFVIDKFPISRPNLTFSTLTVSNMSPEDSSIYLCSTRGAKNQPQHFGDGTRLSIL.

This clonotype was seen at least ten times. This chain uses TRBV19 with TRBJ2-7; TRBD1 matches at 7 bases. J gave up 0 bases and V 7 bases, and 9 bases lay outside the gene matches. Germline V CDR1 and CDR2: LNHDA, SQIVND (reference sequence). CDR3 size: 15 residues. Written as DNA, the CDR3 is TGTGCCAGTAAGTCAACAGGGGCGTTCTCCTACGAGCAGTACTTC. Its protein is CASKSTGAFSYEQYF.

This clonotype was picked up many times. V is TRBV24-1 and J is TRBJ2-1, with D tentatively TRBD1 or TRBD2 (5 bases each). V was cut by 6 bases and J by 5 bases, with 13 bases left in between. The CDR3 covers 14 residues. Germline-derived CDR1 and CDR2 are KGHDR and SFDVKD. DNA for the CDR3: TGTGCCACCAGTCGGGACCCGTTCGACAATGAGCAGTTCTTC. Its protein product is CATSRDPFDNEQFF.

This clonotype appeared many times. V and J are TRBV6-5 and TRBJ2-5; 7 bases are shared with TRBD1. The V gene end was trimmed by 7 bases and the J gene end by 3 bases; junction bases not matched to a gene: 5. Germline CDR1 is MNHEY and CDR2 is SVGAGI. This CDR3 comprises 13 residues. The CDR3 sequence is CASTEQGKETQYF. The DNA of the CDR3 is TGTGCCAGCACCGAACAGGGGAAAGAGACCCAGTACTTC.

The table lists this clonotype with many counts. This sequence joins TRBV11-2 and TRBJ2-3; D is undetermined. This CDR3 has 15 residues. CDR1 is SGHAT, CDR2 FQNNGV, per germline. V was trimmed by 5 bases and J by 5 bases, leaving 17 bases between them. The CDR3, as DNA: TGTGCCAGCAGCCCCGCGCGACTCTATCGAGATACGCAGTATTTT. Translation: CASSPARLYRDTQYF.

Regarding this clonotype: A clone one base away is much larger, so this may be a read error. The rearrangement uses TRBV10-2 and TRBJ2-5, with 11 bases matching TRBD2. The CDR3 contains 15 residues. Germline V CDR1 and CDR2: WSHSY, SAAADI. The CDR3 spells CARSVAGGPGETQYF. CDR3 nucleotides: TGCGCCCGCAGCGTAGCGGGGGGGCCGGGCGAGACCCAGTACTTC.

The chain recombines TRBV12-3 or TRBV12-4 with TRBJ2-2; D possibly corresponds to TRBD2 (5 bases). The CDR3 is 13 amino acids. Deletions cut 6 bases from V and 5 bases from J, with 10 bases between. DNA of the CDR3: TGTGCCAGCAGACGCGGGCAGACCGGGGAGCTGTTTTTT. Residues: CASRRGQTGELFF.

This clonotype was picked up many times. The V gene is TRBV5-8, the J gene TRBJ2-1; 11 bases fit TRBD2. The CDR3 is made up of 17 amino acids. The V gene end was trimmed by 4 bases and the J gene end by 4 bases; junction bases not matched to a gene: 10. CDR1 SGHTS and CDR2 YDEGEE come from the germline V gene. This CDR3 reads CASSLIFTSGSYNEQFF. CDR3 in DNA: TGTGCCAGCAGCCTTATCTTTACTAGCGGGAGTTACAATGAGCAGTTCTTC.

Turning to this clonotype: A much larger clone is a single base away; this may be a read error. This chain links TRBV13 with TRBJ2-3; tentatively, D is TRBD2 (5 bases). In germline, CDR1 is PRHDT, CDR2 FYEKMQ (reference sequence). This CDR3 has 19 residues. CDR3 protein: CACSLLQAGRRSGTDTQYF. CDR3 in DNA: TGTGCCTGCAGCTTATTGCAGGCGGGTAGGCGGTCCGGCACAGATACGCAGTATTTT.

A word on this clonotype: This may be a read error: a much more frequent sequence differs by one nucleotide. The V call is TRBV6-6, the J call TRBJ2-3; D tentatively fits TRBD1 or TRBD2 (5 bases each). The CDR3 has 15 amino acids. CDR1 is MNHNY, CDR2 SVGAGI, per germline (reference sequence). CDR3 DNA sequence: TGTGCCAGCACTTCTCCCGGGGCCGCCACAGATACGCGGTATTTT. This codes for CASTSPGAATDTRYF.

This clonotype appeared many times. The chain has TRBV6-5 and TRBJ2-3, with D perhaps matching TRBD1 or TRBD2 (5 bases each). The germline V gene has CDR1 MNHEY and CDR2 SVGAGI. The CDR3 extends over 16 amino acids. The ends were cut back, 2 bases at V and 0 bases at J, with 12 bases in the middle. The CDR3 DNA sequence: TGTGCCAGCAGTTACCATGGGACCCCAAGCACAGATACGCAGTATTTT. Its protein product is CASSYHGTPSTDTQYF.

In regard to this clonotype: A read error may explain this, as a much larger clone is one base away. The chain employs TRBV7-2 and TRBJ2-3; no firm D call. V was clipped by 3 bases and J by 2 bases, with 9 bases between them. Per the germline V gene, CDR1 is SGHTA and CDR2 is FQGNSA. The CDR3 runs to 14 residues. Written as DNA, the CDR3 is TGTGCCAGCAGCTTTGTTGGATTCACAGATACGCAGTATTTT. It yields the protein CASSFVGFTDTQYF.

Concerning this clonotype: Sequence at one end of the junction differs from germline and may be a read error. The chain combines TRBV12-3 or TRBV12-4 with TRBJ2-2; D perhaps matches TRBD2 (5 bases). CDR3 length: 12 residues. As DNA, the CDR3 is TGTGCCAGCAGTTTAGAGGCCGGGGAGCTGCTTTTT. This encodes CASSLEAGELLF.

This clonotype was observed at least ten times. V gene TRBV20-1 combines with J gene TRBJ1-1; TRBD1 matches at 9 bases. Trimming cost V 6 bases and J 6 bases; bases outside gene matches: 5. There are 12 residues in the CDR3. CDR1 DFQATT and CDR2 SNEGSKA come from the germline V gene (reference sequence). CDR3 sequence reads: CSARQGVAEAFF. CDR3 nucleotides: TGCAGTGCCCGACAGGGGGTGGCTGAAGCTTTCTTT.

In this sample, this clonotype turned up many times. The chain couples TRBV6-5 to TRBJ2-1, with TRBD1 matching over 7 bases. Trimming cost V 6 bases and J 1 base; bases outside gene matches: 3. CDR3 length: 14 amino acids. Germline lookup yields CDR1 MNHEY and CDR2 SVGAGI. CDR3 sequence: CASRRQGSYNEQFF. CDR3 coding DNA: TGTGCCAGCAGAAGACAGGGTTCCTACAATGAGCAGTTCTTC.

This clonotype occurred a few times. V and J are TRBV5-1 and TRBJ2-3; 13 positions agree with TRBD2. J lost 5 bases, V lost 4 bases, and 13 bases had no gene match. The CDR3 runs to 18 residues. In germline, CDR1 is SGHRS, CDR2 YFSETQ. This CDR3 reads CASSPTLTSGGAVDTQYF. The CDR3 bases are TGCGCCAGCAGCCCAACCCTTACTAGCGGGGGGGCCGTAGATACGCAGTATTTT.

This chain joins TRBV7-9 and TRBJ2-7; 11 bases align to TRBD1. With 4 bases clipped from V and 6 bases from J, the junction kept 11 bases outside the gene matches. The germline CDR1 and CDR2 sequences are SEHNR and FQNEAQ (reference sequence). The CDR3 is made up of 16 amino acids. Written as DNA, the CDR3 is TGTGCCAGCAGCTGGCCGCCGGGACAGGGGGTGTTCGAGCAGTACTTC. Translated: CASSWPPGQGVFEQYF.

This clonotype was seen repeatedly, ten times or more. The chain carries TRBV5-4 and TRBJ1-2, with 7 bases lining up with TRBD1. This CDR3 comprises 13 residues. Germline loops: CDR1 SGHNT, CDR2 YYREEE (reference sequence). V trimming: 4 bases; J trimming: 4 bases; junction bases outside the gene matches: 4. The CDR3, as DNA: TGTGCCAGCAGCGCCGGGACAGCCTATGGCTACACCTTC. Translated, it gives CASSAGTAYGYTF.

This clonotype showed up many times. The chain uses TRBV12-3 or TRBV12-4 and TRBJ2-3; TRBD2 matches at 14 bases. The ends lost 1 base at V and 5 bases at J; junction bases unmatched: 8. This CDR3 is built from 18 residues. The chain's CDR3 is CASSLGTSGGILGDTQYF. DNA for the CDR3: TGTGCCAGCAGTTTAGGGACTAGCGGGGGGATTCTGGGAGATACGCAGTATTTT.

The chain uses TRBV19 and TRBJ1-1; 11 bases match TRBD1. The CDR3 spans 14 residues. Unmatched junction bases numbered 5, after V lost 7 bases and J lost 4 bases. Germline V lookup: CDR1 LNHDA, CDR2 SQIVND (reference sequence). CDR3 loop: CASTPGTGGTEAFF. The CDR3 nucleotides are TGTGCCAGTACCCCAGGGACAGGGGGCACTGAAGCTTTCTTT.

The chain couples TRBV5-1 to TRBJ2-5, with 8 bases lining up with TRBD1. CDR3 size: 16 residues. Germline CDR1 is SGHRS and CDR2 is YFSETQ. J lost 1 base, V lost 1 base, and 6 bases had no gene match. CDR3 in DNA: TGCGCCAGCAGCTTGCAGGGGGCGCTTCTCCAAGAGACCCAGTACTTC. Amino acid sequence: CASSLQGALLQETQYF.

The J gene is TRBJ2-3, the V gene TRBV12-3 or TRBV12-4; D may be TRBD2 (5 bases). The CDR3 contains 12 residues. The CDR3 DNA sequence: TGTGTCTGCGGAGGAAGTGCAGATACGCAGTATTTT. As protein: CVCGGSADTQYF.